A single T cell receptor beta chain is shown here with its context. Its antigen is not identified. Primers for the PCR totalled 60 Vbeta and 13 Jbeta. TCRdb keeps only in-frame clones here, not all; method: immunoSEQ multiplex PCR. The sample data list 200,000 to 250,000 clones. The data stem from a study of cytomegalovirus exposure and HLA in healthy donors. Findings and limits, study-wide: Cytomegalovirus-associated status was assigned to some 160 TCR beta chains. Reported performance of the classifier showed diagnosis of cytomegalovirus status with high specificity and sensitivity.

Trimming took 0 bases from V and 0 from J, leaving 6 bases between them. This CDR3 spans 16 amino acids. In germline, CDR1 is MNHEY, CDR2 SMNVEV (reference sequence). This chain joins TRBV27 and TRBJ1-6, with D uncertain. The sequence was collected from a woman aged 25 to 39 in good health and CMV-seropositive. The specimen sequenced was PBMCs. The CDR3 coding sequence is TGTGCCAGCAGTTTATCTCGGAGCTCCTATAATTCACCCCTCCACTTT. It codes for CASSLSRSSYNSPLHF.